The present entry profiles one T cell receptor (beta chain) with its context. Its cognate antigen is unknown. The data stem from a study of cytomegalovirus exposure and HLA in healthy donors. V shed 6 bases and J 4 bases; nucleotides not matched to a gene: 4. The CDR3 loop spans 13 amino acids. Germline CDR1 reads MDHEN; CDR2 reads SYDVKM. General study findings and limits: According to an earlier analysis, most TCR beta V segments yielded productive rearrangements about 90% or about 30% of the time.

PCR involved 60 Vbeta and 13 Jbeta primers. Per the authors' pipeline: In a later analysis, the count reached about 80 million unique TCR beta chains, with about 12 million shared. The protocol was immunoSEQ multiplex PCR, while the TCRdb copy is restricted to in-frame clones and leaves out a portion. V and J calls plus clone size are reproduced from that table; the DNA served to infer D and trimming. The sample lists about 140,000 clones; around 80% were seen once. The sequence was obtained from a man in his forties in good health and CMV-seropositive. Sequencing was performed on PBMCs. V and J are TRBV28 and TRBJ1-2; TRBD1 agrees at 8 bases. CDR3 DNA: TGTGCCAGCAGAGGGACAGGTTTCTATGGCTACACCTTC. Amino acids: CASRGTGFYGYTF.